These 18 T cell receptor beta chains share one sample of origin, sequenced in a study of OX40 agonist ivuxolimab in advanced cancers. Measured with immunoSEQ multiplex PCR; TCRdb has only the in-frame clones, and not every one. This sample has around 74,000 clones, with over 85% found just once. Sequencing was performed on CD4+ or CD8+ T cells sorted from blood, taken in a trial of the OX40 agonist ivuxolimab. These receptors all come from an adult with an advanced solid tumor such as melanoma, head and neck, liver or kidney cancer.

The genes are TRBV28 and TRBJ2-1, with 11 positions matching TRBD2. Germline V gene sequence: CDR1 MDHEN, CDR2 SYDVKM. This CDR3 contains 16 residues. V lost 5 bases to trimming and J lost 2 bases; unmatched junction nucleotides: 5. The CDR3 is CASSGKTSGTYNEQFF. CDR3 in DNA: TGTGCCAGCAGTGGCAAGACTAGCGGGACCTACAATGAGCAGTTCTTC. Combining the CDR3 with reference TRBV28 and TRBJ2-1 gives the whole variable domain DVKVTQSSRYLVKRTGEKVFLECVQDMDHENMFWYRQDPGLGLRLIYFSYDVKMKEKGDIPEGYSVSREKKERFSLILESASTNQTSMYLCASSGKTSGTYNEQFFGPGTRLTVL.

V gene TRBV6-1 combines with J gene TRBJ2-2; D gene ambiguous. Looked up from germline, CDR1 is MNHNS and CDR2 is SASEGT. Trimming shortened V by 6 bases and J by 9 bases, and 14 bases separated the two germline ends. The CDR3 has 13 amino acids. This CDR3 reads CASRVNSDRELFF. CDR3 DNA: TGTGCCAGCAGGGTCAACAGTGACCGGGAGCTGTTTTTT.

The V call is TRBV4-1, the J call TRBJ2-5, with TRBD1 matching over 10 bases. After removal of 3 bases from V and 1 base from J, the junction contained 8 bases not matched to a gene. Germline V gene lookup returns CDR1 MGHRA and CDR2 YSYEKL. The CDR3 spans 17 residues. The DNA for the CDR3 is TGCGCCAGCAGCCATGCCCGGACAGGGGGTATCCAAGAGACCCAGTACTTC. The encoded protein is CASSHARTGGIQETQYF.

This chain connects TRBV4-2 to TRBJ1-3, with a tentative D call TRBD1 (5 bases). Germline CDR1 reads LGHNA; CDR2 reads YNFKEQ. V lost 2 bases, J lost 1 base, and 9 bases lay in between. CDR3 length: 15 residues. The CDR3 bases are TGTGCCAGCAGCCAACAGGGTACGTCTGGAAACACCATATATTTT. Residues: CASSQQGTSGNTIYF.

This rearrangement joins TRBV6-5 to TRBJ1-2; possible D gene TRBD1, 5 bases. Germline V CDR1 and CDR2: MNHEY, SVGAGI. The CDR3 is made up of 12 amino acids. V lost 6 bases and J lost 0, with 5 bases in between. As DNA, the CDR3 is TGTGCCAGCAGGGGGCCTAACTATGGCTACACCTTC. The encoded protein is CASRGPNYGYTF.

The rearrangement uses TRBV5-1 and TRBJ2-3; D remains ambiguous. The CDR3 is made up of 13 amino acids. V was clipped by 8 bases and J by 0 bases, with 10 bases between them. Per the germline V gene, CDR1 is SGHRS and CDR2 is YFSETQ. CDR3 amino acids: CASAAGSTDTQYF. The CDR3 DNA reads TGCGCCAGTGCCGCCGGTAGCACAGATACGCAGTATTTT.

The chain employs TRBV18 and TRBJ2-7; the match to TRBD2 covers 8 bases. J was trimmed by 2 bases and V by 6 bases; bases with no gene match: 12. The germline V gene has CDR1 KGHSH and CDR2 LQKENI. CDR3 size: 16 residues. Here the CDR3 reads CASSRPPGLGTYEQYF. CDR3 nucleotide sequence: TGTGCCAGCTCCCGACCCCCGGGACTAGGCACCTACGAGCAGTACTTC. Together with reference TRBV18 and TRBJ2-7, the CDR3 gives the full variable domain: NAGVMQNPRHLVRRRGQEARLRCSPMKGHSHVYWYRQLPEEGLKFMVYLQKENIIDESGMPKERFSAEFPKEGPSILRIQQVVRGDSAAYFCASSRPPGLGTYEQYFGPGTRLTVT.

The chain has TRBV5-4 and TRBJ2-2, with a tentative D call TRBD1 (6 bases). Trimming removed 5 bases at V and 3 bases at J, with 11 bases between. From germline, CDR1 is SGHNT and CDR2 YYREEE (reference sequence). This CDR3 region has 14 residues. The CDR3 DNA is TGTGCCAGCAGAACGAGGACAGACACCGGGGAGCTGTTTTTT. Residues: CASRTRTDTGELFF.

A note on this clone: Within the sample, other DNA sequences also encode this same CDR3. The CDR3 DNA reads as TGTGCCAGCTCACCTCAAGAGACCCAGTACTTC. It encodes CASSPQETQYF. The J gene is TRBJ2-5, the V gene TRBV18; D gene unclear. From germline, CDR1 is KGHSH and CDR2 LQKENI. The V and J ends lost 3 bases and 2 bases respectively, with 1 base between them. The CDR3 runs 11 residues.

The J gene is TRBJ1-3, the V gene TRBV5-1, with 7 bases identical to TRBD1. V gave up 4 bases and J gave up 4 bases; unmatched junction bases: 14. Per the germline V gene, CDR1 is SGHRS and CDR2 is YFSETQ. The CDR3 runs to 17 residues. The CDR3 spells CASSPVGQAAGGNTIYF. DNA of the CDR3: TGCGCCAGCAGCCCAGTCGGACAGGCTGCGGGGGGAAACACCATATATTTT.

This clone was counted a single time. The genes are TRBV15 and TRBJ2-1; 8 bases fit TRBD2. Germline CDR1 is LNHNV and CDR2 is YYDKDF (reference sequence). CDR3 size: 15 residues. The ends lost 3 bases at V and 10 bases at J; junction bases unmatched: 11. The CDR3 region has the DNA TGTGCCACCAGCAGTTACGGGAGGGGAGGTGGAGAGCAGTTCTTC. Amino acid sequence: CATSSYGRGGGEQFF.

V and J are TRBV4-1 and TRBJ1-6, with 9 bases identical to TRBD1. The CDR3 contains 17 residues. In germline, CDR1 is MGHRA, CDR2 YSYEKL. Germline trimming cut 4 bases from V and 9 bases from J; bases unmatched to any gene: 13. This CDR3 is CASSLRGHGTGPSPLHF. CDR3 DNA sequence: TGCGCCAGCAGCCTCAGAGGCCATGGGACAGGGCCTTCACCCCTCCACTTT.

This clone was recorded many times. The J gene is TRBJ1-1, the V gene TRBV30, with unresolved D. CDR1 is GTSNPN, CDR2 SVGIG, per germline (reference sequence). Trimming shortened V by 2 bases and J by 6 bases, and 13 bases separated the two germline ends. The CDR3 totals 13 residues. CDR3 sequence (DNA): TGTGCCTGGAGTCGGCCCCCGGAGGCTGAAGCTTTCTTT. It codes for CAWSRPPEAEAFF.

This CDR3 reads CATSRSTTGTSGQETQYF. The CDR3 DNA reads as TGTGCCACCAGCAGGAGCACAACCGGGACTAGCGGTCAAGAGACCCAGTACTTC. The chain recombines TRBV15 with TRBJ2-5; 11 positions match TRBD2. The CDR3 has 18 amino acids. CDR1 is LNHNV and CDR2 is YYDKDF in the germline V gene (reference sequence). Germline trimming cut 3 bases from V and 2 bases from J; bases unmatched to any gene: 11. Filled out from reference TRBV15 and TRBJ2-5, the complete variable domain reads DAMVIQNPRYQVTQFGKPVTLSCSQTLNHNVMYWYQQKSSQAPKLLFHYYDKDFNNEADTPDNFQSRRPNTSFCFLDIRSPGLGDTAMYLCATSRSTTGTSGQETQYFGPGTRLLVL.

A single count supports this clone. The chain combines TRBV19 with TRBJ2-3, with D perhaps given as TRBD1 or TRBD2 (5 bases each). The CDR3 runs 16 residues. Trimming stripped 3 bases from V and 1 base from J, with 14 bases between. CDR1 and CDR2 (germline): LNHDA, SQIVND (reference sequence). CDR3 amino acids: CASSIGSLGGTDTQYF. In DNA form, the CDR3 reads TGTGCCAGTAGTATCGGTAGTCTGGGGGGCACAGATACGCAGTATTTT.

The CDR3 loop is CASSPPPSGTDTQYF. The CDR3 DNA follows: TGTGCCAGCTCACCACCCCCCTCAGGCACAGATACGCAGTATTTT. This chain connects TRBV18 to TRBJ2-3; no clear D gene. Looked up from germline, CDR1 is KGHSH and CDR2 is LQKENI. The CDR3 is made up of 15 amino acids. The V end lost 0 bases, the J end lost 1 base, and 8 bases lay between the germline ends.

This clone was found a few times. DNA for the CDR3: TGTGCCAGCAGCCTCCTCGAGACTGAAGCTTTCTTT. Amino acid sequence: CASSLLETEAFF. The V and J genes are TRBV7-9 and TRBJ1-1; D remains ambiguous. CDR1 and CDR2 (germline): SEHNR, FQNEAQ (reference sequence). This CDR3 is built from 12 residues. V lost 5 bases and J 5 bases, leaving 9 bases between the germline ends.

This chain links TRBV7-9 with TRBJ2-1, with D hard to call. V gave up 5 bases and J gave up 3 bases, with 14 bases separating them. The CDR3 loop spans 15 amino acids. Per germline, CDR1 SEHNR and CDR2 FQNEAQ (reference sequence). The CDR3 DNA reads as TGTGCCAGCAGCACCACCCTGGGCGTCTACAATGAGCAGTTCTTC. Translation gives CASSTTLGVYNEQFF.